The 9 T cell receptor beta chains listed next were all sequenced from one sample in a study of radiotherapy plus CTLA-4 blockade in lung cancer. TCRdb's copy holds only in-frame clones and misses some; the assay was immunoSEQ multiplex PCR. The table lists some 33,000 clones, approximately 77% of them singletons. The specimen comprised peripheral blood, sampled from a patient treated with radiotherapy plus ipilimumab. These receptors originate from a human donor with non-small cell lung cancer whose response to radiotherapy plus ipilimumab could not be evaluated.

This rearrangement joins TRBV6-1 to TRBJ1-1; TRBD1 matches at 8 bases. The CDR3 is made up of 14 amino acids. Germline V lookup: CDR1 MNHNS, CDR2 SASEGT. Losses at the gene ends were 5 bases for V and 6 bases for J; bases not matched to a gene: 8. CDR3 DNA: TGTGCCAGCAGTCACCGGGACAGGAGGGCTGAAGCTTTCTTT. It translates to CASSHRDRRAEAFF.

The V and J genes are TRBV6-6 and TRBJ2-7, with 8 nucleotides matching TRBD1. After removal of 9 bases from V and 7 bases from J, the junction contained 11 bases not matched to a gene. CDR1 and CDR2 (germline): MNHNY, SVGAGI (reference sequence). The CDR3 totals 13 residues. This CDR3 reads CASTRQGYREQYF. CDR3 sequence (DNA): TGTGCCAGTACGAGACAGGGGTACCGGGAGCAGTACTTC.

The J gene is TRBJ2-7, the V gene TRBV19; possible D gene TRBD1, 6 bases. The V gene's germline CDR1 is LNHDA and CDR2 SQIVND (reference sequence). V was pared by 4 bases and J by 5 bases, with 21 bases between. This CDR3 contains 16 residues. Here the CDR3 DNA reads TGTGCCAGTAGTAGCCCCACAGGGATGGCCTACGACGAGCAGTACTTC. This sequence encodes CASSSPTGMAYDEQYF.

This clone was observed a handful of times. This rearrangement joins TRBV29-1 to TRBJ1-1; D remains unclear. CDR3 size: 14 residues. Germline CDR1 is SQVTM and CDR2 is ANQGSEA. V was cut by 6 bases and J by 0 bases, with 14 bases left in between. CDR3 in amino acids: CSVTALTMNTEAFF. The CDR3 DNA follows: TGCAGCGTAACAGCTTTAACAATGAACACTGAAGCTTTCTTT.

This chain uses TRBV7-2 with TRBJ1-5; unclear D gene. CDR1 is SGHTA and CDR2 is FQGNSA in the germline V gene. The CDR3 spans 16 residues. V lost 1 base to trimming and J lost 2 bases, with 12 bases between them. CDR3 region: CASSLGRGMGNQPQHF. CDR3 sequence (DNA): TGTGCCAGCAGCTTAGGGCGGGGTATGGGCAATCAGCCCCAGCATTTT.

The rearrangement joins TRBV13 to TRBJ2-7; 8 bases fit TRBD2. The length of the CDR3 is 15 residues. The J segment lost 3 bases and the V segment lost 2 bases, leaving 6 bases of the junction unmatched. CDR1 is PRHDT, CDR2 FYEKMQ, per germline (reference sequence). The CDR3 spells CASSLRGGRIYEQYF. The CDR3 DNA reads TGTGCCAGCAGCTTAAGGGGCGGGAGGATCTACGAGCAGTACTTC.

The gene calls are TRBV27 and TRBJ2-1, with TRBD2 identical over 7 bases. This CDR3 has 18 amino acids. Germline CDR1 and CDR2: MNHEY and SMNVEV (reference sequence). The V and J ends lost 2 bases and 1 base, in that order; junction bases with no gene match: 11. The CDR3 spells CASSLRPSGGSSYNEQFF. As DNA, the CDR3 is TGTGCCAGCAGTTTACGCCCTTCGGGCGGGAGTTCCTACAATGAGCAGTTCTTC.

This chain connects TRBV28 to TRBJ2-1; TRBD2 agrees at 9 bases. This CDR3 comprises 17 residues. After removal of 6 bases from V and 9 bases from J, the junction contained 18 bases not matched to a gene. In germline, CDR1 is MDHEN, CDR2 SYDVKM. CDR3 amino acids: CASSPRGLAQKLGEQFF. In nucleotides, the CDR3 is TGTGCCAGCAGCCCCAGGGGACTAGCCCAAAAATTAGGTGAGCAGTTCTTC. The full variable domain, with the rest looked up from reference TRBV28 and TRBJ2-1, is DVKVTQSSRYLVKRTGEKVFLECVQDMDHENMFWYRQDPGLGLRLIYFSYDVKMKEKGDIPEGYSVSREKKERFSLILESASTNQTSMYLCASSPRGLAQKLGEQFFGPGTRLTVL.

The CDR3 DNA is TGTGCCAGCAGCGCACCCGGACTAGCGGGAGGGGGTGGTGAGCAGTTCTTC. Translated: CASSAPGLAGGGGEQFF. This rearrangement joins TRBV5-5 to TRBJ2-1; 15 bases agree with TRBD2. This CDR3 contains 17 residues. Germline loops: CDR1 SGHKS, CDR2 YYEKEE (reference sequence). The ends lost 4 bases at V and 9 bases at J; junction bases unmatched: 11.